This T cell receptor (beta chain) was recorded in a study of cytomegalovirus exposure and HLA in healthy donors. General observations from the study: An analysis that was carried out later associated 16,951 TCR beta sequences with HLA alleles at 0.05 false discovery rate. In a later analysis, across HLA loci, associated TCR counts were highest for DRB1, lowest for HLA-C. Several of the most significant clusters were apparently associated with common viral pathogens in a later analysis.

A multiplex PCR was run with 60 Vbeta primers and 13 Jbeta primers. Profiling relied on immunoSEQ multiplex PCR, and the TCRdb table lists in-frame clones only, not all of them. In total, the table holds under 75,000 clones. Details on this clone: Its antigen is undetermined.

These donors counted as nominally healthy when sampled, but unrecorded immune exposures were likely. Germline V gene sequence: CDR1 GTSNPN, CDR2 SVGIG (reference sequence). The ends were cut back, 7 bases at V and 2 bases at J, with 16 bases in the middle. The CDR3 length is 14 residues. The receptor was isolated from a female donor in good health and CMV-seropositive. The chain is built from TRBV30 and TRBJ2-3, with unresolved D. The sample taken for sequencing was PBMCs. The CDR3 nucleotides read TGTGCCTCCCTGGGCCCCCTCGTCACAGATACGCAGTATTTT. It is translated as CASLGPLVTDTQYF. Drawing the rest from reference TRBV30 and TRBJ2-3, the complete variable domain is SQTIHQWPATLVQPVGSPLSLECTVEGTSNPNLYWYRQAAGRGLQLLFYSVGIGQISSEVPQNLSASRPQDRQFILSSKKLLLSDSGFYLCASLGPLVTDTQYFGPGTRLTVL.